The rows below give T cell receptor beta chains drawn from one sample of a study of shared clonotypes between healthy human individuals. TCRdb keeps only in-frame clones here, not all; method: immunoSEQ multiplex PCR. The repertoire holds more than 2,000,000 clones, with more than 80% as singletons. Material: naive CD4+ T cells from PBMCs. These receptors came from a man between 18 and 29 years old in good health. Some clones in this sample may be carry-over from other donors' samples. The CDR3 runs from the conserved cysteine through the conserved F or W. Each record gives: D gene, clone size, V gene, J gene, CDR3 length, CDR3 DNA, CDR3 protein. D genes are given only for firm matches. The listing skips clone size in some rows; elsewhere it reads once, few, many or a size class.

d_gene: TRBD1
abundance: -
v_gene: TRBV11-3
j_gene: TRBJ2-3
len: 15
CDR3nt: TGTGCCAGCAGTCGGGACAGGGGTAAAGGAGATACGCAGTATTTT
CDR3aa: CASSRDRGKGDTQYF

d_gene: -
abundance: -
v_gene: TRBV5-1
j_gene: TRBJ2-1
len: 15
CDR3nt: TGCGCCAGCAGCTTGGCCAGCGTGCAGAACAATGAGCAGTTCTTC
CDR3aa: CASSLASVQNNEQFF

d_gene: TRBD1
abundance: -
v_gene: TRBV9
j_gene: TRBJ2-1
len: 16
CDR3nt: TGTGCCAGCAGCGTAGGACAGGGGAGGACCTACAATGAGCAGTTCTTC
CDR3aa: CASSVGQGRTYNEQFF

d_gene: TRBD2
abundance: -
v_gene: TRBV5-4
j_gene: TRBJ2-1
len: 16
CDR3nt: TGTGCCAGCAGCAATGGGGCTCGCGGGAGGGCGGGTGAGCAGTTCTTC
CDR3aa: CASSNGARGRAGEQFF

d_gene: -
abundance: -
v_gene: TRBV5-1
j_gene: TRBJ2-1
len: 14
CDR3nt: TGCGCCAGCAGCGGACGAACGGACTACAATGAGCAGTTCTTC
CDR3aa: CASSGRTDYNEQFF

d_gene: -
abundance: -
v_gene: TRBV18
j_gene: TRBJ2-7
len: 15
CDR3nt: TGTGCCAGCTCACCCTACTCCGGGAGCTCCTACGAGCAGTACTTC
CDR3aa: CASSPYSGSSYEQYF

d_gene: TRBD2
abundance: -
v_gene: TRBV5-1
j_gene: TRBJ2-7
len: 21
CDR3nt: TGCGCCAGCAGCTTGAGTGGGGGTCTGACTAGCGGGAGGGGAGACCCTTACGAGCAGTACTTC
CDR3aa: CASSLSGGLTSGRGDPYEQYF

d_gene: TRBD1
abundance: -
v_gene: TRBV28
j_gene: TRBJ1-5
len: 14
CDR3nt: TGTGCCAGCAGTTTACAGGGGGCGGTTCAGCCCCAGCATTTT
CDR3aa: CASSLQGAVQPQHF

d_gene: TRBD1
abundance: -
v_gene: TRBV5-1
j_gene: TRBJ1-2
len: 15
CDR3nt: TGCGCCAGCAGCCTGGGGACAGGGGATAACTATGGCTACACCTTC
CDR3aa: CASSLGTGDNYGYTF

d_gene: -
abundance: -
v_gene: TRBV28
j_gene: TRBJ1-2
len: 13
CDR3nt: TGTGCCAGCAGTTTAGGACAGTTCTATGGCTACACCTTC
CDR3aa: CASSLGQFYGYTF

d_gene: -
abundance: -
v_gene: TRBV30
j_gene: TRBJ1-2
len: 11
CDR3nt: TGTGCCTGGAGTTTGGGGTTGAGCTACACCTTC
CDR3aa: CAWSLGLSYTF

d_gene: -
abundance: -
v_gene: TRBV7-2
j_gene: TRBJ1-1
len: 15
CDR3nt: TGTGCCAGCAGCCTACGGCAGGGTCCGTACACTGAAGCTTTCTTT
CDR3aa: CASSLRQGPYTEAFF

d_gene: -
abundance: -
v_gene: TRBV20-1
j_gene: TRBJ1-3
len: 11
CDR3nt: TGCAGTGCTATATACGGAAACACCATATATTTT
CDR3aa: CSAIYGNTIYF

d_gene: -
abundance: -
v_gene: TRBV14
j_gene: TRBJ2-1
len: 14
CDR3nt: TGTGCCAGCAGCCAACGGCAGATCTACAATGAGCAGTTCTTC
CDR3aa: CASSQRQIYNEQFF

d_gene: TRBD2
abundance: -
v_gene: TRBV6-1
j_gene: TRBJ2-1
len: 15
CDR3nt: TGTGCCAGCAGGTTGGTGACTAGCGGGAGGAATGAGCAGTTCTTC
CDR3aa: CASRLVTSGRNEQFF

d_gene: -
abundance: -
v_gene: TRBV7-6
j_gene: TRBJ2-3
len: 16
CDR3nt: TGTGCCAGCAGCCCTTTCCGGGTGAAGGTCACAGATACGCAGTATTTT
CDR3aa: CASSPFRVKVTDTQYF

d_gene: TRBD1
abundance: few
v_gene: TRBV5-6
j_gene: TRBJ1-1
len: 14
CDR3nt: TGTGCCAGCAGCCTCCGGACAGGAGGAATTGTGGCTTTCTTT
CDR3aa: CASSLRTGGIVAFF

d_gene: TRBD1
abundance: once
v_gene: TRBV15
j_gene: TRBJ1-4
len: 15
CDR3nt: TGTGCCACCAGCAGAGAACAGGGGACTAATGAAAAACTGTTTTTT
CDR3aa: CATSREQGTNEKLFF

d_gene: -
abundance: -
v_gene: TRBV7-2
j_gene: TRBJ2-7
len: 14
CDR3nt: TGTGCCAGCAGCTTAACGTCGATTTCGGGGGAGCAGTACTTC
CDR3aa: CASSLTSISGEQYF

d_gene: -
abundance: -
v_gene: TRBV6-1
j_gene: TRBJ1-3
len: 14
CDR3nt: TGTGCCAGCATGGACCCGAGCTCTGGAAACACCATATATTTT
CDR3aa: CASMDPSSGNTIYF

d_gene: -
abundance: -
v_gene: TRBV4-2
j_gene: TRBJ2-3
len: 13
CDR3nt: TGTGCCAGCAGCCAGGGGTCTCGGGACTCCCAGTATTTT
CDR3aa: CASSQGSRDSQYF

d_gene: TRBD2
abundance: few
v_gene: TRBV2
j_gene: TRBJ2-1
len: 14
CDR3nt: TGTGCCAGCCGTGGGACTAGCGGATACAATGAGCAGTTCTTC
CDR3aa: CASRGTSGYNEQFF

d_gene: -
abundance: -
v_gene: TRBV6-5
j_gene: TRBJ2-1
len: 13
CDR3nt: TGTGCCAGCAGTTACTCGATTAGGGGAGAGCAGTTCTTC
CDR3aa: CASSYSIRGEQFF

d_gene: TRBD1
abundance: -
v_gene: TRBV7-9
j_gene: TRBJ1-1
len: 12
CDR3nt: TGTGCCAGCAGCTTAGCGGGGGACAGGGCCATCTTT
CDR3aa: CASSLAGDRAIF

d_gene: -
abundance: -
v_gene: TRBV6-5
j_gene: TRBJ1-5
len: 15
CDR3nt: TGTGCCAGCAGTTACGGGGGGCGAGGCAATCAGCCCCAGCATTTT
CDR3aa: CASSYGGRGNQPQHF

d_gene: -
abundance: -
v_gene: TRBV6-5
j_gene: TRBJ1-2
len: 13
CDR3nt: TGTGCCAGCAGTCCGGGGGCTAACTATGGCTACACCTTC
CDR3aa: CASSPGANYGYTF

d_gene: TRBD2
abundance: -
v_gene: TRBV4-1
j_gene: TRBJ2-1
len: 16
CDR3nt: TGCGCCAGCAGCCAAGTTCCTAGCGGGAAGTACAATGAGCAGTTCTTC
CDR3aa: CASSQVPSGKYNEQFF

d_gene: TRBD2
abundance: -
v_gene: TRBV11-3
j_gene: TRBJ2-2
len: 15
CDR3nt: TGTGCCAGCAGCTACACCCTAGCGGGAGTCGGGGAGCTGTTTTTT
CDR3aa: CASSYTLAGVGELFF

d_gene: -
abundance: -
v_gene: TRBV19
j_gene: TRBJ1-3
len: 14
CDR3nt: TGTGCCAGTATGGATCGACTCCCCCGAAACACCATATATTTT
CDR3aa: CASMDRLPRNTIYF

d_gene: -
abundance: -
v_gene: TRBV10-3
j_gene: TRBJ1-5
len: 16
CDR3nt: TGTGCCATCAGTGTGGCCAGGAAAGAAAGCAATCAGCCCCAGCATTTT
CDR3aa: CAISVARKESNQPQHF

d_gene: TRBD2
abundance: once
v_gene: TRBV6-5
j_gene: TRBJ2-1
len: 16
CDR3nt: TGTGCCAGCAGTTACCGGACAGCGGGAGGAAACAATGAGCAGTTCTTC
CDR3aa: CASSYRTAGGNNEQFF

d_gene: -
abundance: -
v_gene: TRBV9
j_gene: TRBJ1-3
len: 15
CDR3nt: TGTGCCAGCAGTGACCCCTGGGGTTTTGGAAACACCATATATTTT
CDR3aa: CASSDPWGFGNTIYF

d_gene: TRBD2
abundance: -
v_gene: TRBV7-3
j_gene: TRBJ2-1
len: 16
CDR3nt: TGTGCCAGCAGCCTAAGGGGGCTAGCGGGGCCCAATGAGCAGTTCTTC
CDR3aa: CASSLRGLAGPNEQFF

d_gene: -
abundance: -
v_gene: TRBV2
j_gene: TRBJ2-2
len: 14
CDR3nt: TGTGCCAGCAGTGACAGGGGAAGAACCGGGGAGCTGTTTTTT
CDR3aa: CASSDRGRTGELFF

d_gene: TRBD1
abundance: -
v_gene: TRBV18
j_gene: TRBJ1-1
len: 16
CDR3nt: TGTGCCAGCTCACCATACGACAGGGGGCAAGGCACTGAAGCTTTCTTT
CDR3aa: CASSPYDRGQGTEAFF

d_gene: -
abundance: -
v_gene: TRBV4-1
j_gene: TRBJ2-7
len: 15
CDR3nt: TGCGCCAGCAGCCAGAGGGAAGGGCTCTCCTACGAGCAGTACTTC
CDR3aa: CASSQREGLSYEQYF

d_gene: TRBD2
abundance: -
v_gene: TRBV28
j_gene: TRBJ2-3
len: 15
CDR3nt: TGTGCCAGCAGCCTAGCGGGAGAGGGCACAGATACGCAGTATTTT
CDR3aa: CASSLAGEGTDTQYF

d_gene: -
abundance: -
v_gene: TRBV28
j_gene: TRBJ1-3
len: 16
CDR3nt: TGTGCCAGCAAAGCGGGGGGCGCCCCCTCTGGAAACACCATATATTTT
CDR3aa: CASKAGGAPSGNTIYF

d_gene: -
abundance: -
v_gene: TRBV5-6
j_gene: TRBJ2-1
len: 12
CDR3nt: TGTGCCAGCAGCTTGGAGTACAATGAGCAGTTCTTC
CDR3aa: CASSLEYNEQFF

d_gene: TRBD2
abundance: -
v_gene: TRBV15
j_gene: TRBJ2-7
len: 15
CDR3nt: TGTGCCACCGCTAAGCGGGCTAGCGGGTTTGACGAGCAGTACTTC
CDR3aa: CATAKRASGFDEQYF

d_gene: TRBD2
abundance: -
v_gene: TRBV9
j_gene: TRBJ2-1
len: 16
CDR3nt: TGTGCCAGCAGCCCGTCAGGTAGCGGGAGTTACAATGAGCAGTTCTTC
CDR3aa: CASSPSGSGSYNEQFF

d_gene: -
abundance: -
v_gene: TRBV28
j_gene: TRBJ1-2
len: 14
CDR3nt: TGTGCCAGCAGTGCACCGGGGACCGACTATGGCTACACCTTC
CDR3aa: CASSAPGTDYGYTF

d_gene: -
abundance: -
v_gene: TRBV10-3
j_gene: TRBJ2-1
len: 13
CDR3nt: TGTGCCATCAGGCGGGACGGAAACAATGAGCAGTTCTTC
CDR3aa: CAIRRDGNNEQFF

d_gene: -
abundance: -
v_gene: TRBV5-1
j_gene: TRBJ2-3
len: 12
CDR3nt: TGCGCCAGCAGCCCGGACCTCGGTACGCAGTATTTT
CDR3aa: CASSPDLGTQYF

d_gene: -
abundance: -
v_gene: TRBV12-1
j_gene: TRBJ2-7
len: 12
CDR3nt: TGTGCCAGCAGCCGAGGAACATACGAGCAGTACTTC
CDR3aa: CASSRGTYEQYF

d_gene: TRBD1
abundance: -
v_gene: TRBV18
j_gene: TRBJ1-5
len: 15
CDR3nt: TGTGCCAGCTCTCCGGGACAGGGGGGCAATCAGCCCCAGCATTTT
CDR3aa: CASSPGQGGNQPQHF

d_gene: -
abundance: -
v_gene: TRBV7-9
j_gene: TRBJ2-3
len: 13
CDR3nt: TGTGCCAGCAGCCCGCAGGGGGGCGGGACGCAGTATTTT
CDR3aa: CASSPQGGGTQYF

d_gene: -
abundance: -
v_gene: TRBV7-8
j_gene: TRBJ1-2
len: 15
CDR3nt: TGTGCCAGCAGCTTTCGGGACGGCTTCGGCTATGGCTACACCTTC
CDR3aa: CASSFRDGFGYGYTF

d_gene: -
abundance: -
v_gene: TRBV5-4
j_gene: TRBJ2-7
len: 12
CDR3nt: TGTGCCAGCAGAGACGAGGACTACGAGCAGTACTTC
CDR3aa: CASRDEDYEQYF

d_gene: -
abundance: -
v_gene: TRBV7-9
j_gene: TRBJ2-1
len: 11
CDR3nt: TGTGCCAGCAGCTCGCAACAAGAGCAGTTCTTC
CDR3aa: CASSSQQEQFF

d_gene: TRBD1
abundance: -
v_gene: TRBV30
j_gene: TRBJ2-3
len: 19
CDR3nt: TGTGCCTGGAACAACGCCCCCTTTCTCCGGGACAGGACCACAGATACGCAGTATTTT
CDR3aa: CAWNNAPFLRDRTTDTQYF

d_gene: -
abundance: -
v_gene: TRBV6-5
j_gene: TRBJ1-3
len: 12
CDR3nt: TGTGCCAGCAGCTCCCCCGGAAACACCATATATTTT
CDR3aa: CASSSPGNTIYF

d_gene: TRBD2
abundance: -
v_gene: TRBV5-4
j_gene: TRBJ2-1
len: 15
CDR3nt: TGTGCCAGCAGCTCCGGACTAGCTCGTACAAATGAGCAGTTCTTC
CDR3aa: CASSSGLARTNEQFF

d_gene: TRBD2
abundance: -
v_gene: TRBV18
j_gene: TRBJ2-1
len: 14
CDR3nt: TGTGCCAGCTCACCCCCTAGCGGGAGCAATGAGCAGTTCTTC
CDR3aa: CASSPPSGSNEQFF

d_gene: TRBD1
abundance: -
v_gene: TRBV19
j_gene: TRBJ1-1
len: 14
CDR3nt: TGTGCCAGTAGTTTCCACAGGGGAAACACTGAAGCTTTCTTT
CDR3aa: CASSFHRGNTEAFF